The entry that follows covers one T cell receptor beta chain sequence. Recruitment covered about 26 US areas and drew participants whose ages spanned roughly 18 to 89 years. Cohort 3 donors were reported recovered after two negative PCRs, clearance, or symptom resolution. CDR3 size: 16 residues. Germline V CDR1 and CDR2: SGHTA, FQGNSA. V shed 5 bases and J 8 bases; nucleotides not matched to a gene: 8. The data stem from a study of blood T cell repertoires in COVID-19. As for the study in general: From T cells, B-cell-depleted T cells, or PBMCs came the material, which was cDNA or gDNA.

Per the authors' pipeline: Amplification of reference gene primers provided the estimated nucleated cell counts. Some clones are missing from TCRdb's copy, which holds only in-frame ones; the method was immunoSEQ multiplex PCR. For V, J and clone size, that table is used; D and trimming come from the DNA. The table includes about 240,000 clones, around 88% detected once. The sequence was collected from a woman aged 25 to 39 who had recovered from COVID-19. Sequences were obtained from PBMCs or T cells enriched from blood (not recorded which). The chain employs TRBV7-2 and TRBJ2-1, with 14 bases identical to TRBD2. The CDR3 reads CASSPGLAGGNYEQFF. The CDR3 DNA reads TGTGCCAGCAGCCCAGGACTAGCGGGAGGAAACTATGAGCAGTTCTTC.